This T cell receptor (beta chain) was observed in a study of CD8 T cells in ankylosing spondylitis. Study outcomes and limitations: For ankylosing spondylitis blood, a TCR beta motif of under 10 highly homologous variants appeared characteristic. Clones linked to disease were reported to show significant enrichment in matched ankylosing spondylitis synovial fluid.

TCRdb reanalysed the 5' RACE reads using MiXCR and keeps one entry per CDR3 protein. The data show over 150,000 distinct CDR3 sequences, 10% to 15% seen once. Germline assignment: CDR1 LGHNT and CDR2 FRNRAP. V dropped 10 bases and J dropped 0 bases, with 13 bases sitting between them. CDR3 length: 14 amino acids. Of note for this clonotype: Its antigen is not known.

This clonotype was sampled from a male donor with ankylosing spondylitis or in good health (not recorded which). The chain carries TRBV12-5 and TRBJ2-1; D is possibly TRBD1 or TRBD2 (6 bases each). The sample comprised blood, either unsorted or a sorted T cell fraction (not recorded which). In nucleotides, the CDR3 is TGTGCTACCGTGGGGGGCGACTCCTACAATGAGCAGTTCTTC. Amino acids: CATVGGDSYNEQFF.